The T cell receptor (beta chain) described here comes from a study of T cells after somatic rescue of genetic block (dated by TCRdb to about 2020). Some background on the complete study: The study assessed how robust, over the long term, a T-cell system was when the system had developed through somatic rescue of a genetic block in T-cell development.

A note on this clone: Its antigen is not yet known. No per-base quality is available; no much larger clone lies one base away.

The method was the immunoSEQ multiplex PCR assay. As stored in TCRdb, this immuneACCESS dataset retains in-frame rearrangements with V and J assigned. A fraction of the clones does not appear; measured against another copy, unresolved V genes explain less than half of the discrepancy, and the remainder lacks a known reason. The sample profile shows about 120,000 clones; about 89% of them were found once. 1.4% of the sample comes from the top ten. The junction carries 15 bases between V and J, which are trimmed by 10 bases and 1 base respectively. In the germline V gene, CDR1 corresponds to SNHLY and CDR2 to FYNNEI. The CDR3 numbers 14 residues from cysteine through phenylalanine. Only the CDR3 portion is preserved as DNA: 42 bases, with reading frame beginning at the first base.

This TCR derives from a woman aged 18-29 years. Sequencing was done on a sample of peripheral blood mononuclear cells (PBMCs). This chain is built from TRBV2 and TRBJ2-3; TRBD2 is a weak D gene call, 6 bases matching. The CDR3 reads as follows: CANPGSGGTDTQYF. At the DNA level, the sequence is TGTGCCAACCCCGGGAGCGGCGGCACAGATACGCAGTATTTT.